Described below is a single T cell receptor (beta chain) sequence and its context. The antigen it recognizes is unknown. Base qualities are missing; no much larger clone stands one base away. The data were obtained in a study of shared clonotypes between healthy human individuals (dated by TCRdb to about 2020). Study-wide context: A few men and two women, aged 18 to 49 years, made up the cohort. For each donor, three plates each were used for CD4 naive and CD4 memory, two plates were used for CD8 naive, and one plate was used for CD8 memory. The study deeply sequenced blood TCR repertoires of about 5 healthy adults to estimate repertoire size and the extent of clonotype sharing between individuals. To increase sequencing depth and limit assay-specific biases, different laboratories used diverse techniques to prepare libraries and sequence TCR repertoires. Per donor, leukapheresis produced somewhere between about 0.8 and 9.5 billion PBMCs. Overall results and qualifications from the work: Pairwise subsampling indicated that sequencing depth was expected to affect the degree of clonotype sharing among donors. Sampling was restricted to blood, and TCR repertoires in tissues likely differ from the TCR repertoires found in blood. The small number of donors limited the genetic and exposure-history diversity represented. Naive subsets generally had larger estimated clonotype richness than memory subsets did. Around 5.4% of naive CD4, more than 3% of naive CD8, about 2.5% of memory CD4, and about 0.4% of memory CD8 clonotypes were shared across a few donors. Even with the large sequencing depth, rarefaction of the sorted-subset datasets indicated that sequencing was incomplete. Compared with non-shared clonotypes, the clonotypes found in all four sorted-subset donors had higher generation probabilities.

Its CDR3 holds 15 amino acids, cysteine through phenylalanine. Left in the record is the CDR3 DNA by itself, 45 bases read in frame from the first base. Trimmed from V: 5 bases; trimmed from J: 1 base; junction bases lacking a gene match: 4. Per the germline V gene (reference sequence), SEHNR is the CDR1 and FQNEAQ is the CDR2. The donors were healthy, HIV-negative adults who had no recently reported acute infections or vaccinations. Every donor was a Caucasian adult living in Nashville, Tennessee, USA. The CD8 memory samples were a combination of magnetically selected CD45RO+ cells and CCR7-negative CD45RA+ effector memory (TemRA) cells. Blood was obtained by leukapheresis, after which PBMCs were separated by Ficoll-Histopaque density gradient centrifugation and cryopreserved in liquid nitrogen vapor phase. Analytical flow cytometry was used to check the purity and quantity of every magnetically sorted T cell population. From each sorted fraction, genomic DNA was isolated and quantified by UV absorbance on a Nanodrop 2000c.

TCR CDR3 regions were amplified from genomic DNA by multiplex PCR using the deep immunoSEQ assay. Genomic DNA extracted from each cell subset was distributed evenly over all wells of several immunoSEQ 96-well plates, and each plate served as one replicate. For sorted subsets, each replicate PCR was loaded with 200 ng genomic DNA, equivalent to 32,000 or so T cell genomes. Purified libraries were measured with a Qubit 3.0 fluorometer, size-checked on a Bioanalyzer 2100, and measured again with the KAPA Library Quantification kit. Every immunoSEQ 96-well plate was sequenced on a dedicated single-read 150-cycle Illumina NextSeq 550 flow cell. The original methods were these. The immunoSEQ output contained only junctional sequences without quality scores, so filtering could not match that applied to full-length reads. To assign V/J genes and CDR3, sequences were annotated against IMGT germline references using PyIR, a Python wrapper for IgBLAST v1.9. Any read was removed if the V/J assignment was weak (E-value above 1e-6), the CDR3 was missing, or the read contained stop codons, out-of-frame junctions, or ambiguous translated residues. V3J clonotypes were defined by identical inferred V gene, J gene, and CDR3 amino acid sequence. Percentage overlap between repertoires was calculated by dividing the number of shared unique clonotypes by the size of the smaller repertoire. Three approaches were used to assess repertoire richness: RTK rarefaction, the Chao1 estimator, and Recon v2.1 estimates of unobserved clonotypes. For all TCRbeta clonotypes obtained by the gDNA method from four donors, generation probabilities were computed with OLGA. What TCRdb holds here is the immuneACCESS table cut down to in-frame rearrangements. Part of the clones is not present; checked against another copy, under half of the missing clones reflect an unresolved V gene, and the others are unexplained. V and J calls and clone size follow that table, whereas D and trimming were derived from the DNA. The sample data list approximately 120,000 clones, and approximately 70% of these were observed just once. The biggest ten clones account for roughly a quarter of the sample.

Sequencing was done on a sample of memory CD8+ T cells sorted from blood. What this sample's cell subset or site label stands for: CD45RO+ cells pooled with CCR7-negative TemRA cells. This receptor was taken from a woman between 25 and 40 years old in good health. This chain is built from TRBV7-9 and TRBJ2-7; TRBD1 lines up with 11 middle nucleotides. The sequenced DNA: TGTGCCAGCAGCGCCGGGACAGGGGGGTCCTACGAGCAGTACTTC. This encodes CASSAGTGGSYEQYF.